Presented here are 12 T cell receptor beta chains from one specimen sequenced in a study of T cell responses to AZD1222 COVID-19 vaccine. TCRdb keeps only in-frame clones here, not all; method: immunoSEQ multiplex PCR. The table lists 130,000 to 150,000 clones, approximately 90% of them singletons. Sequencing was performed on peripheral blood, taken on day 0 of AZD1222 vaccination. These receptors were taken from an adult in good health.

In DNA form, the CDR3 reads TGTGCCTGCCCCGGGGGGGAGGTCGTAAATTCACCCCTCCACTTT. It translates to CACPGGEVVNSPLHF. The chain has TRBV30 and TRBJ1-6; perhaps TRBD1 as D (5 bases). V dropped 6 bases and J dropped 7 bases, with 19 bases sitting between them. Germline assignment: CDR1 GTSNPN and CDR2 SVGIG (reference sequence). The CDR3 length is 15 residues.

This rearrangement joins TRBV6-2 or TRBV6-3 to TRBJ2-2, with unresolved D. The ends were cut back, 2 bases at V and 0 bases at J, with 7 bases in the middle. CDR1 and CDR2 from the germline V gene are MNHEY and SVGEGT. The length of the CDR3 is 15 residues. The CDR3 here is CASSYDLTNTGELFF. CDR3 DNA sequence: TGTGCCAGCAGTTACGACTTAACGAACACCGGGGAGCTGTTTTTT.

The chain links TRBV5-4 to TRBJ2-1, with 9 bases aligning to TRBD2. The CDR3 extends over 15 amino acids. Trimming cost V 2 bases and J 7 bases; bases outside gene matches: 7. CDR1 is SGHNT, CDR2 YYREEE, per germline (reference sequence). The CDR3 DNA follows: TGTGCCAGCAGCTTAAGTAGCGGGAGCTGGAATGAGCAGTTCTTC. Protein sequence: CASSLSSGSWNEQFF.

This clone appeared a single time. This chain connects TRBV19 to TRBJ1-2; D gene ambiguous. This CDR3 contains 14 residues. Germline V CDR1 and CDR2: LNHDA, SQIVND (reference sequence). V was trimmed by 7 bases and J by 0 bases, leaving 12 bases between them. CDR3 amino acids: CASTDGRSNYGYTF. The CDR3, as DNA: TGTGCCAGTACCGACGGACGGTCTAACTATGGCTACACCTTC.

This chain connects TRBV6-6 to TRBJ2-2; the D is unclear. Germline-derived CDR1 and CDR2 are MNHNY and SVGAGI (reference sequence). The V end was cut by 4 bases, the J end by 3 bases, with 6 bases between. This CDR3 is built from 13 residues. CDR3 nucleotide sequence: TGTGCCAGCAGTTCCACGGACACCGGGGAGCTGTTTTTT. Translating gives CASSSTDTGELFF.

The J gene is TRBJ2-7, the V gene TRBV6-2 or TRBV6-3, with D unresolved. This CDR3 has 14 residues. Germline loops: CDR1 MNHEY, CDR2 SVGEGT. V was clipped by 4 bases and J by 4 bases, with 14 bases between them. DNA of the CDR3: TGTGCCAGCAGTTCCCCCTCGCGGTTATACGAGCAGTACTTC. It specifies CASSSPSRLYEQYF.

The chain joins TRBV5-8 to TRBJ1-1; D possibly corresponds to TRBD1 (5 bases). Trimming removed 2 bases at V and 5 bases at J, with 13 bases between. The V gene's germline CDR1 is SGHTS and CDR2 YDEGEE. The CDR3 extends over 14 amino acids. The CDR3 nucleotides read TGTGCCAGCAGCTTTCTTGCACCAGGGACTGAAGCTTTCTTT. It encodes CASSFLAPGTEAFF.

The CDR3 spells CASSESGSYNSPLHF. Written as DNA, the CDR3 is TGTGCCAGCAGTGAATCGGGTTCCTATAATTCACCCCTCCACTTT. The chain links TRBV9 to TRBJ1-6; D uncertain. CDR1 and CDR2 (germline): SGDLS, YYNGEE. This CDR3 is 15 amino acids long. Trimming took 5 bases from V and 1 from J, leaving 10 bases between them.

The rearrangement links TRBV28 to TRBJ1-5; perhaps TRBD1 as D (5 bases). Trimming took 3 bases from V and 6 from J, leaving 9 bases between them. In germline, CDR1 is MDHEN, CDR2 SYDVKM. There are 13 residues in the CDR3. The CDR3 nucleotides are TGTGCCAGCAGTTTTAGGGGCAGTCAGCCCCAGCATTTT. Amino acid sequence: CASSFRGSQPQHF.

This chain joins TRBV4-3 and TRBJ1-3; 7 bases align to TRBD1. This CDR3 region has 15 residues. Germline CDR1 reads LGHNA; CDR2 reads YSLEER. V shed 5 bases and J 2 bases; nucleotides not matched to a gene: 6. The CDR3 sequence: CASSYRGGTGNTIYF. The DNA for the CDR3 is TGCGCCAGCAGCTACAGGGGTGGAACTGGAAACACCATATATTTT.

The chain is built from TRBV7-8 and TRBJ1-2, with TRBD1 matching over 8 bases. The V gene end was trimmed by 5 bases and the J gene end by 7 bases; junction bases not matched to a gene: 9. This CDR3 has 14 residues. Germline V gene data show CDR1 as SGHVS and CDR2 as FQNEAQ. This CDR3 reads CASSLSPGGFGYTF. CDR3 in DNA: TGTGCCAGCAGCCTTAGTCCAGGGGGCTTTGGCTACACCTTC. The whole variable domain, filled in from reference TRBV7-8 and TRBJ1-2, reads GAGVSQSPRYKVAKRGQDVALRCDPISGHVSLFWYQQALGQGPEFLTYFQNEAQLDKSGLPSDRFFAERPEGSVSTLKIQRTQQEDSAVYLCASSLSPGGFGYTFGSGTRLTVV.

The chain has TRBV28 and TRBJ1-4; D unclear. CDR1 is MDHEN and CDR2 is SYDVKM in the germline V gene. The CDR3 length is 14 residues. Trimming took 6 bases from V and 4 from J, leaving 12 bases between them. The CDR3 DNA sequence: TGTGCCAGCAGCCGGCGAGGAAATAATGAAAAACTGTTTTTT. Protein: CASSRRGNNEKLFF.